The 3 T cell receptor beta chains given below trace back to one sample, sequenced in a study of blood T cell repertoires in COVID-19. Clones were sequenced by immunoSEQ multiplex PCR, and TCRdb holds only the in-frame ones, with some missing. The repertoire holds 120,000 or so clones, with roughly 80% as singletons. The sequenced sample consisted of peripheral blood. These receptors were collected from a human donor in a cohort sampled during active COVID-19.

This sequence joins TRBV28 and TRBJ1-6; D might be TRBD1 (5 bases). CDR1 MDHEN and CDR2 SYDVKM come from the germline V gene. Trimming took 2 bases from V and 13 from J, leaving 12 bases between them. This CDR3 is built from 13 residues. DNA of the CDR3: TGTGCCAGCAGTTTAGACAGTCAGAGGCCCCTCCACTTT. Translation gives CASSLDSQRPLHF.

The J gene is TRBJ1-5, the V gene TRBV5-1, with D uncertain. Germline lookup yields CDR1 SGHRS and CDR2 YFSETQ. Trimming left V 0 bases short and J 2 bases short, with 9 bases between. The CDR3 extends over 15 amino acids. The CDR3 bases are TGCGCCAGCAGCTTGGGTGGCCTTGGCAATCAGCCCCAGCATTTT. Translation gives CASSLGGLGNQPQHF.

As concerns this clone: The same CDR3 is also encoded by other DNA sequences in this sample. CDR3 sequence reads: CASSPRETQYF. In nucleotides, the CDR3 is TGTGCCAGCTCACCGCGGGAGACCCAGTACTTC. This chain joins TRBV18 and TRBJ2-5; D is unclear. Deletions cut 3 bases from V and 5 bases from J, with 4 bases between. The V gene's germline CDR1 is KGHSH and CDR2 LQKENI. There are 11 residues in the CDR3. Filled out from reference TRBV18 and TRBJ2-5, the complete variable domain reads NAGVMQNPRHLVRRRGQEARLRCSPMKGHSHVYWYRQLPEEGLKFMVYLQKENIIDESGMPKERFSAEFPKEGPSILRIQQVVRGDSAAYFCASSPRETQYFGPGTRLLVL.